The 5 T cell receptor beta chains reported below all come from one sample, sequenced in a study of human T cells and chemical hapten exposure. Described time point: patch test 1, 2 weeks after DPC sensitization. Regarding treatment: therapeutic diphenylcyclopropenone sensitization with weekly scalp DPC. TCRdb used MiXCR to reprocess the RACE reads, holding one entry per CDR3 protein. The sample contains roughly 86,000 distinct CDR3 sequences, roughly a tenth of which appear only once. Sequenced material: whole blood, taken in connection with sensitization to the hapten diphenylcyclopropenone (DPC). The receptors here all came from a man between 40 and 49 years old with alopecia areata. Some clones in this sample may be carry-over from other donors' samples.

This clonotype turned up a few times. The chain couples TRBV2 to TRBJ1-2; 8 bases are a match to TRBD1. CDR1 and CDR2 from the germline V gene are SNHLY and FYNNEI. The CDR3 consists of 13 residues. Trimming took 9 bases from V and 6 from J; bases not matched to a gene: 9. The CDR3 DNA sequence: TGTGCCAGACTAAAGCAGGGGGCGCATGGCTACACCTTC. It translates to CARLKQGAHGYTF.

A few counts support this clonotype. The rearrangement links TRBV28 to TRBJ2-3; 10 bases align to TRBD2. The germline gives CDR1 MDHEN, CDR2 SYDVKM. The CDR3 covers 16 residues. Losses at the gene ends were 7 bases for V and 3 bases for J; bases not matched to a gene: 10. CDR3 loop: CASTPSGRGRTDTQYF. The CDR3 coding sequence is TGTGCCAGCACTCCTAGCGGGAGAGGACGTACAGATACGCAGTATTTT.

This clonotype was picked up many times. This chain's CDR3 is CSGKGAGEAFF. The DNA for the CDR3 is TGCAGCGGCAAGGGGGCAGGTGAAGCTTTCTTT. The V and J genes are TRBV29-1 and TRBJ1-1, with 7 bases matching TRBD1. This CDR3 spans 11 amino acids. Germline V gene sequence: CDR1 SQVTM, CDR2 ANQGSEA. With V trimmed by 7 bases and J by 7 bases, 6 bases remained unmatched.

The chain links TRBV11-2 to TRBJ2-7; D unclear. The CDR3 contains 11 residues. V was shortened by 0 bases and J by 6 bases, with 3 bases between the two germline ends. Germline V CDR1 and CDR2: SGHAT, FQNNGV. The chain's CDR3 is CASSLEIEQYF. The CDR3 nucleotides read TGTGCCAGCAGCTTAGAGATCGAGCAGTACTTC.

This clonotype was seen ten or more times. The genes are TRBV29-1 and TRBJ2-7, with D unresolved. Trimming removed 5 bases from V and 3 bases from J, with 14 bases in between. The CDR3 covers 13 residues. The V gene's germline CDR1 is SQVTM and CDR2 ANQGSEA. The DNA for the CDR3 is TGCAGCGTTCGGCCTCTGGGCCTCTACGAGCAGTACTTC. Translation: CSVRPLGLYEQYF.